This passage covers 22 T cell receptor beta chains from one sample sequenced in a study of blood T cell repertoires in COVID-19. Only in-frame clones appear in the TCRdb table, and some are missing; sequencing was by immunoSEQ multiplex PCR. The repertoire holds about 170,000 clones, 79% seen once, with around a fifth in the top ten. The sequenced material came from PBMCs or T cells enriched from blood (not recorded which). Receptor source: a woman in her 70s in a cohort exposed to, infected with or recovered from COVID-19 (not recorded which).

On this clone: Other nucleotide sequences from this sample produce the same CDR3. V and J are TRBV18 and TRBJ1-1, with 9 bases matching TRBD1. The CDR3 has 15 residues. Germline trimming cut 3 bases from V and 2 bases from J; bases unmatched to any gene: 4. Germline V gives CDR1 KGHSH, CDR2 LQKENI. CDR3 nucleotides: TGTGCCAGCTCACCGGGACAGGGAGGCAACACTGAAGCTTTCTTT. Protein: CASSPGQGGNTEAFF. The whole variable domain, filled in from reference TRBV18 and TRBJ1-1, reads NAGVMQNPRHLVRRRGQEARLRCSPMKGHSHVYWYRQLPEEGLKFMVYLQKENIIDESGMPKERFSAEFPKEGPSILRIQQVVRGDSAAYFCASSPGQGGNTEAFFGQGTRLTVV.

The genes are TRBV27 and TRBJ2-1; D possibly corresponds to TRBD2 (6 bases). CDR3 size: 15 residues. CDR1 MNHEY and CDR2 SMNVEV come from the germline V gene (reference sequence). V lost 3 bases, J lost 5 bases, and 14 bases lay in between. DNA of the CDR3: TGTGCCAGCAGTTTTTTAGCGGCTCCCCACAATGAGCAGTTCTTC. Translation gives CASSFLAAPHNEQFF.

The chain uses TRBV13 and TRBJ1-2; no firm D call. Germline V gene data show CDR1 as PRHDT and CDR2 as FYEKMQ (reference sequence). This CDR3 is 16 amino acids long. Trimming took off 0 bases at V and 0 bases at J, with 11 bases between the two ends. The CDR3 loop reads CASSLGSVRANYGYTF. The CDR3 nucleotides read TGTGCCAGCAGCTTAGGCTCGGTCCGCGCTAACTATGGCTACACCTTC.

The genes are TRBV5-6 and TRBJ2-7; 8 bases agree with TRBD1. The germline CDR1 and CDR2 sequences are SGHDT and YYEEEE. Trimming took 4 bases from V and 2 from J; bases not matched to a gene: 8. The CDR3 consists of 15 residues. The CDR3 region is CASSLGTGGPYEQYF. In DNA form, the CDR3 reads TGTGCCAGCAGCCTCGGGACAGGAGGGCCCTACGAGCAGTACTTC.

The chain is built from TRBV4-1 and TRBJ1-1; no clear D. CDR1 and CDR2 (germline): MGHRA, YSYEKL. There are 14 residues in the CDR3. Trimming took off 0 bases at V and 4 bases at J, with 9 bases between the two ends. Here the CDR3 reads CASSQEGRSTEAFF. CDR3 sequence (DNA): TGCGCCAGCAGCCAAGAAGGAAGGAGCACTGAAGCTTTCTTT.

The DNA of the CDR3 is TGTGCCAGCAGCCAAGGGGGCGTAAGGAATTCACCCCTCCACTTT. This gives the protein CASSQGGVRNSPLHF. This chain links TRBV4-2 with TRBJ1-6; tentative D call: TRBD1 (5 bases). This CDR3 spans 15 amino acids. Germline V gene data show CDR1 as LGHNA and CDR2 as YNFKEQ. V gave up 1 base and J gave up 7 bases, with 11 bases separating them.

This clone was detected many times. This chain connects TRBV18 to TRBJ2-6; no firm D call. V lost 3 bases and J lost 2, with 14 bases in between. This CDR3 comprises 17 residues. From germline, CDR1 is KGHSH and CDR2 LQKENI. The CDR3 region is CASSPSSGVPGANVLTF. The CDR3 coding sequence is TGTGCCAGCTCACCTTCCTCCGGAGTCCCTGGGGCCAACGTCCTGACTTTC.

The chain recombines TRBV5-5 with TRBJ1-5; 7 nucleotides align to TRBD1. Germline V gives CDR1 SGHKS, CDR2 YYEKEE (reference sequence). The ends lost 4 bases at V and 1 base at J; junction bases unmatched: 8. The CDR3 loop spans 16 amino acids. The CDR3, as DNA: TGTGCCAGCAGCGGCGGGGCAGGGGGAAGCAATCAGCCCCAGCATTTT. Translating it yields CASSGGAGGSNQPQHF.

The gene calls are TRBV5-1 and TRBJ2-1, with 13 nucleotides matching TRBD2. CDR1 is SGHRS, CDR2 YFSETQ, per germline. This CDR3 has 14 residues. V shed 3 bases and J 8 bases; nucleotides not matched to a gene: 2. The CDR3 DNA follows: TGCGCCAGCAGCTGGACTAGCGGGAGCTATGAGCAGTTCTTC. Its protein product is CASSWTSGSYEQFF.

This clone was observed once. The chain is built from TRBV19 and TRBJ2-5, with 9 bases fitting TRBD1. The CDR3 has 13 amino acids. V dropped 5 bases and J dropped 4; count of bases not matched to a gene: 2. Germline lookup yields CDR1 LNHDA and CDR2 SQIVND (reference sequence). The CDR3 loop reads CASSPTGGETQYF. CDR3 DNA sequence: TGTGCCAGTAGTCCGACAGGGGGAGAGACCCAGTACTTC.

The rearrangement joins TRBV7-2 to TRBJ2-1, with 10 bases identical to TRBD2. With 3 bases clipped from V and 5 bases from J, the junction kept 4 bases outside the gene matches. CDR1 and CDR2 from the germline V gene are SGHTA and FQGNSA. The CDR3 totals 15 residues. In DNA form, the CDR3 reads TGTGCCAGCAGCTTTACTAGCGGGACAAACAATGAGCAGTTCTTC. It specifies CASSFTSGTNNEQFF. Full variable domain (outside the CDR3, taken from reference TRBV7-2 and TRBJ2-1): GAGVSQSPSNKVTEKGKDVELRCDPISGHTALYWYRQSLGQGLEFLIYFQGNSAPDKSGLPSDRFSAERTGGSVSTLTIQRTQQEDSAVYLCASSFTSGTNNEQFFGPGTRLTVL.

The chain has TRBV4-1 and TRBJ1-2; D gene uncertain. CDR1 and CDR2 from the germline V gene are MGHRA and YSYEKL. The V gene lost 1 base and the J gene lost 8 bases, with 11 bases spanning the gap. This CDR3 region has 13 residues. The CDR3 here is CASSQAEGRGYTF. CDR3 DNA sequence: TGCGCCAGCAGCCAAGCTGAGGGAAGGGGCTACACCTTC.

This clone was detected once. This chain links TRBV18 with TRBJ2-7; no definite D call. The CDR3 has 12 amino acids. Between the trimmed V and J ends, which lost 11 bases and 0 bases, there was a span of 11 bases. The germline V gene encodes CDR1 KGHSH and CDR2 LQKENI. The CDR3 bases are TGTGCCGGTGGAGTCAGCTCCTACGAGCAGTACTTC. It codes for CAGGVSSYEQYF.

Note on this clone: The same CDR3 also results from other DNA sequences found in this sample. V is TRBV20-1 and J is TRBJ2-7; D gene ambiguous. Deletions cut 1 base from V and 3 bases from J, with 4 bases between. The germline V gene has CDR1 DFQATT and CDR2 SNEGSKA (reference sequence). The CDR3 runs 11 residues. Here the CDR3 reads CSARGYYEQYF. For the CDR3, the DNA is TGCAGTGCTAGAGGCTACTACGAGCAGTACTTC.

The chain employs TRBV5-1 and TRBJ2-7, with 12 bases aligning to TRBD2. V lost 3 bases to trimming and J lost 4 bases; unmatched junction nucleotides: 8. The CDR3 is 16 amino acids. Germline V gene sequence: CDR1 SGHRS, CDR2 YFSETQ. DNA for the CDR3: TGCGCCAGCAGCTCCCTGACTAGCGGGAGTGGTTACGAGCAGTACTTC. Its protein product is CASSSLTSGSGYEQYF.

The chain employs TRBV28 and TRBJ2-1, with 7 bases identical to TRBD2. CDR1 and CDR2 from the germline V gene are MDHEN and SYDVKM. The CDR3 contains 13 residues. V shed 6 bases and J 9 bases; nucleotides not matched to a gene: 8. The CDR3 DNA reads as TGTGCCAGCAGAAATACCGGGAGGAGTGAGCAGTTCTTC. Its protein is CASRNTGRSEQFF.

This clone showed up just a few times. V gene TRBV6-5 combines with J gene TRBJ2-7; D may be TRBD2 (5 bases). CDR3 length: 14 residues. Germline CDR1 MNHEY, CDR2 SVGAGI. The V end was cut by 6 bases, the J end by 1 base, with 13 bases between. DNA for the CDR3: TGTGCCAGCAGGCGAGGTAGCGCATCCTACGAGCAGTACTTC. Protein sequence: CASRRGSASYEQYF.

V usage is TRBV7-2 and J usage is TRBJ1-4, with D uncertain. The CDR3 runs 15 residues. V was trimmed by 3 bases and J by 0 bases, leaving 8 bases between them. Germline CDR1 and CDR2: SGHTA and FQGNSA. CDR3 region: CASSFSGSTNEKLFF. The CDR3 DNA sequence: TGTGCCAGCAGCTTTTCAGGTTCAACTAATGAAAAACTGTTTTTT. Full variable domain (remainder filled in from reference TRBV7-2 and TRBJ1-4): GAGVSQSPSNKVTEKGKDVELRCDPISGHTALYWYRQSLGQGLEFLIYFQGNSAPDKSGLPSDRFSAERTGGSVSTLTIQRTQQEDSAVYLCASSFSGSTNEKLFFGSGTQLSVL.

The chain is built from TRBV5-1 and TRBJ2-1; D gene ambiguous. The CDR3 extends over 13 amino acids. CDR1 SGHRS and CDR2 YFSETQ come from the germline V gene. The V end lost 4 bases, the J end lost 9 bases, and 14 bases lay between the germline ends. The CDR3 reads CASSPKSSGEQFF. CDR3 coding DNA: TGCGCCAGCAGCCCGAAATCATCGGGTGAGCAGTTCTTC.

The chain employs TRBV7-9 and TRBJ2-1, with D unresolved. V dropped 5 bases and J dropped 4 bases, with 6 bases sitting between them. The CDR3 extends over 12 amino acids. The germline V gene has CDR1 SEHNR and CDR2 FQNEAQ (reference sequence). The CDR3 nucleotides are TGTGCCAGCAGCCAGTCGTACAATGAGCAGTTCTTC. It yields the protein CASSQSYNEQFF. Full variable domain (outside the CDR3, taken from reference TRBV7-9 and TRBJ2-1): DTGVSQNPRHKITKRGQNVTFRCDPISEHNRLYWYRQTLGQGPEFLTYFQNEAQLEKSRLLSDRFSAERPKGSFSTLEIQRTEQGDSAMYLCASSQSYNEQFFGPGTRLTVL.

The rearrangement joins TRBV9 to TRBJ2-7; D might be TRBD1 (5 bases). The CDR3 loop spans 14 amino acids. The V gene lost 0 bases and the J gene lost 4 bases, with 11 bases spanning the gap. Germline CDR1 reads SGDLS; CDR2 reads YYNGEE. The chain's CDR3 is CASSVEAGLYEQYF. CDR3 bases: TGTGCCAGCAGCGTAGAGGCAGGGTTGTACGAGCAGTACTTC.

The chain joins TRBV6-2 or TRBV6-3 to TRBJ2-7; 8 positions agree with TRBD2. CDR3 size: 15 residues. V trimming: 7 bases; J trimming: 3 bases; junction bases outside the gene matches: 11. CDR1 and CDR2 from the germline V gene are MNHEY and SVGEGT. The CDR3 reads CASIPGGASVYEQYF. In DNA, the CDR3 is TGTGCCAGCATCCCCGGGGGGGCGTCTGTCTACGAGCAGTACTTC.